The subject of this entry is one T cell receptor beta chain. Its specificity is not known. Incorporation of UMIs carrying a 6-nucleotide sample barcode was performed by template switching. TCRdb re-analyzed the 5' RACE reads; it lists each CDR3 protein once, without DNA. The table gives over 350,000 distinct CDR3 sequences; the top ten clones make up around 2.6% of it. Donors gave 2 to 3 ml of blood apiece. Germline assignment: CDR1 MGHRA and CDR2 YSYEKL. The CDR3 consists of 14 residues. The data derive from a study of monozygotic twins with inflammatory bowel disease. General study results and limits: The data did not back a single strong IBD-associated clonotype or signal.

The chain combines TRBV4-1 with TRBJ1-1. Sequenced material: blood. The receptor's source is a human donor with ulcerative colitis or Crohn's disease, or a healthy co-twin of an affected twin (not recorded which). CDR3 sequence reads: CASSQSQGQVEAFF.